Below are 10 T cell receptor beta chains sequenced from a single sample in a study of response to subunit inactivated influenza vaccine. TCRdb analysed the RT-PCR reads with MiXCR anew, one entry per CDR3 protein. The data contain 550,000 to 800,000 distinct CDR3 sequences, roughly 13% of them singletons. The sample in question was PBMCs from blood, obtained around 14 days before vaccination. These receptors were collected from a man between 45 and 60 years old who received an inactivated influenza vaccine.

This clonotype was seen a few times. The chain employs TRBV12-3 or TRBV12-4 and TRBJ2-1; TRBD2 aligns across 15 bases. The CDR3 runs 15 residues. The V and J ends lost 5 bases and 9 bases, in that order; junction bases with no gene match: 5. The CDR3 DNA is TGTGCCAGCAGTCTGAGGACTAGCGGGAGGGGTGAGCAGTTCTTC. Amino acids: CASSLRTSGRGEQFF.

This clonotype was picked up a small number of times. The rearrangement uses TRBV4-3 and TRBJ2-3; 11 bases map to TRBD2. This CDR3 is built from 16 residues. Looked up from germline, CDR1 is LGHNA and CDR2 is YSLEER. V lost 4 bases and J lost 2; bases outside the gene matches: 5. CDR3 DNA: TGCGCCAGCAGCCGACAACTAGCGGGGGTCACAGATACGCAGTATTTT. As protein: CASSRQLAGVTDTQYF.

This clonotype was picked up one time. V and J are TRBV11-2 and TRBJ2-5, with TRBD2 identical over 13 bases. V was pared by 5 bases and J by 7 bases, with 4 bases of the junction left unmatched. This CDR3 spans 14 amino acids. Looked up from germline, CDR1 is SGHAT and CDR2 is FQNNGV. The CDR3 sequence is CASSRLAGGMTQYF. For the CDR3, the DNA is TGTGCCAGCAGCCGACTAGCGGGAGGTATGACCCAGTACTTC.

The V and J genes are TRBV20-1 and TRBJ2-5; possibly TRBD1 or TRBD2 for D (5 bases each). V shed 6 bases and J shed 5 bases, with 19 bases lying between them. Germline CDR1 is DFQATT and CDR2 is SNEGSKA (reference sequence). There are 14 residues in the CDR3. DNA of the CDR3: TGCAGTGCAATAATATTCGGGGCCGGTGAGACCCAGTACTTC. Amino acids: CSAIIFGAGETQYF.

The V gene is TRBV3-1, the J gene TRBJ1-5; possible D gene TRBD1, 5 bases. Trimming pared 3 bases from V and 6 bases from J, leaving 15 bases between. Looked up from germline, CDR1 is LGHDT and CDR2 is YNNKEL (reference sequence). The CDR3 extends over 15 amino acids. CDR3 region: CASSQTGLGSQPQHF. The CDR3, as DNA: TGTGCCAGCAGCCAGACGGGACTAGGGAGTCAGCCCCAGCATTTT.

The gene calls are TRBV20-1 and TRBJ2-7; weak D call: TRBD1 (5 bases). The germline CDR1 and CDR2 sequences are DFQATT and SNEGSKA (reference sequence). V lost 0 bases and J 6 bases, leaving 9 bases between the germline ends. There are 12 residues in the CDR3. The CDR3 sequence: CSAREGVGEQYF. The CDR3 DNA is TGCAGTGCTAGAGAAGGGGTAGGCGAGCAGTACTTC.

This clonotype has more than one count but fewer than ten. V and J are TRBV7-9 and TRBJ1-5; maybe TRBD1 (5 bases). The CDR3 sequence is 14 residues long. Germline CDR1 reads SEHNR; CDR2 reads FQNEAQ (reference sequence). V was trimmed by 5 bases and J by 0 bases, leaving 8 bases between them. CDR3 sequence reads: CASSQQDSNQPQHF. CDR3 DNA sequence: TGTGCCAGCAGCCAACAGGATAGCAATCAGCCCCAGCATTTT.

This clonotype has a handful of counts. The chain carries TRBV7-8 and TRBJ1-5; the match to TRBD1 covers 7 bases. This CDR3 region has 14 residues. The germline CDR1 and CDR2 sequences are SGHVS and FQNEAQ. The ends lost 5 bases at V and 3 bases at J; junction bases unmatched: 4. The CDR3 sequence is CASSIGTVNQPQHF. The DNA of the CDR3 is TGTGCCAGCAGCATAGGGACAGTCAATCAGCCCCAGCATTTT. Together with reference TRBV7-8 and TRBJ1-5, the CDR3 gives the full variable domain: GAGVSQSPRYKVAKRGQDVALRCDPISGHVSLFWYQQALGQGPEFLTYFQNEAQLDKSGLPSDRFFAERPEGSVSTLKIQRTQQEDSAVYLCASSIGTVNQPQHFGDGTRLSIL.

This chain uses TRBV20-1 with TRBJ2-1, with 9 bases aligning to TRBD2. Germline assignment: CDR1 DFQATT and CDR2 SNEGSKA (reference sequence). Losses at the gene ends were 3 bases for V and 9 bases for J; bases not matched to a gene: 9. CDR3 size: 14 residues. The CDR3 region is CSASLREGVGEQFF. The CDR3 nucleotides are TGCAGTGCTAGTTTGCGGGAGGGAGTGGGTGAGCAGTTCTTC.

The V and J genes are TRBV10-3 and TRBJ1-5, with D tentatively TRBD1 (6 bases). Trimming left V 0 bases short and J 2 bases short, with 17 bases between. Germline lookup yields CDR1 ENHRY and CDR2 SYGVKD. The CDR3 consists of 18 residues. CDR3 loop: CAISESVWGQGGNQPQHF. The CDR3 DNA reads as TGTGCCATCAGTGAGTCAGTATGGGGGCAGGGAGGCAATCAGCCCCAGCATTTT.